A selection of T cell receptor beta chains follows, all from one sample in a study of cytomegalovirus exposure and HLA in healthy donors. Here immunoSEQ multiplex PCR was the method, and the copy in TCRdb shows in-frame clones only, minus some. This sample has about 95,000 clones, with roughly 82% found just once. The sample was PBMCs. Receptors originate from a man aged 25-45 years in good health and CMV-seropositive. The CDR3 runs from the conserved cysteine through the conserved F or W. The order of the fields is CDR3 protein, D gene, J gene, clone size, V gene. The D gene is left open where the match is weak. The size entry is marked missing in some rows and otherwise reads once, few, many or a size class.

CDR3aa: CASSDSYGSTDTQYF
d_gene: -
j_gene: TRBJ2-3
abundance: few
v_gene: TRBV6-4

CDR3aa: CASSTPGQGIDTQYF
d_gene: TRBD1
j_gene: TRBJ2-3
abundance: -
v_gene: TRBV28

CDR3aa: CASSPPGQQPYYGYTF
d_gene: TRBD1
j_gene: TRBJ1-2
abundance: few
v_gene: TRBV28

CDR3aa: CASSGRLHTEAFF
d_gene: -
j_gene: TRBJ1-1
abundance: few
v_gene: TRBV13

CDR3aa: CASSYVDRADEQYF
d_gene: TRBD1
j_gene: TRBJ2-7
abundance: -
v_gene: TRBV6-5

CDR3aa: CASRTTNQPQHF
d_gene: -
j_gene: TRBJ1-5
abundance: -
v_gene: TRBV28

CDR3aa: CASSWRTGEVNEQFF
d_gene: -
j_gene: TRBJ2-1
abundance: -
v_gene: TRBV10-2

CDR3aa: CASSSDRVGNEQFF
d_gene: TRBD1
j_gene: TRBJ2-1
abundance: -
v_gene: TRBV11-2

CDR3aa: CASSIQGPGANVLTF
d_gene: TRBD1
j_gene: TRBJ2-6
abundance: few
v_gene: TRBV5-4

CDR3aa: CAWSVGPSGRGDTQYF
d_gene: TRBD2
j_gene: TRBJ2-3
abundance: -
v_gene: TRBV30

CDR3aa: CASSQERDRFYEQYF
d_gene: -
j_gene: TRBJ2-7
abundance: few
v_gene: TRBV4-3

CDR3aa: CASSLSGDTQYF
d_gene: -
j_gene: TRBJ2-3
abundance: -
v_gene: TRBV7-9

CDR3aa: CASSLTGTPNTGELFF
d_gene: -
j_gene: TRBJ2-2
abundance: -
v_gene: TRBV19

CDR3aa: CASSLEGFRDRRSYEQYF
d_gene: TRBD1
j_gene: TRBJ2-7
abundance: -
v_gene: TRBV5-6

CDR3aa: CASTPGLAGGVETQYF
d_gene: TRBD2
j_gene: TRBJ2-5
abundance: once
v_gene: TRBV10-1

CDR3aa: CASSLGNRGSYEQYF
d_gene: TRBD1
j_gene: TRBJ2-7
abundance: -
v_gene: TRBV11-2

CDR3aa: CASSYDGGGGGELFF
d_gene: -
j_gene: TRBJ2-2
abundance: -
v_gene: TRBV6-5

CDR3aa: CSVGGDFSYEQYF
d_gene: -
j_gene: TRBJ2-7
abundance: -
v_gene: TRBV29-1

CDR3aa: CASTPGGGAFF
d_gene: -
j_gene: TRBJ1-1
abundance: few
v_gene: TRBV6-1

CDR3aa: CASSLSGSGYGYTF
d_gene: -
j_gene: TRBJ1-2
abundance: few
v_gene: TRBV28

CDR3aa: CATSRAGVENIQYF
d_gene: -
j_gene: TRBJ2-4
abundance: -
v_gene: TRBV15

CDR3aa: CSVEGQATQYEQYF
d_gene: -
j_gene: TRBJ2-7
abundance: -
v_gene: TRBV29-1